This record covers a single T cell receptor beta chain. The target antigen is unknown. This entry is derived from a study of Ad26.COV2.S vaccination and SARS-CoV-2 variants. As for the study in general: Vaccine-arm donor from the placebo-controlled COV1001 Ad26.COV2.S trial. Study-level findings and limits: Substantial post-vaccination breadth of spike-specific CD8+ and CD4+ T cell responses was reported.

Trimming stripped 2 bases from V and 3 bases from J, with 7 bases between. The length of the CDR3 is 13 residues. Only in-frame clones appear in the TCRdb table, and some are missing; sequencing was by immunoSEQ multiplex PCR. The data show around 450,000 clones, with about 91% seen just once and just over 2.5% held by the top ten. Treatment of the sample: about 20 received Ad26.COV2.S at low or high dose, single or two shots; about 5 received placebo; per-sample allocation not given. At day 63 after the first vaccine or placebo injection, samples were drawn. The receptor comes from a person aged 18-65 years who received the Ad26.COV2.S COVID-19 vaccine or a placebo. The sequenced sample was peripheral blood, obtained in a trial of Ad26.COV2.S vaccine versus placebo. The chain is built from TRBV12-3 or TRBV12-4 and TRBJ1-2; unclear D gene. The CDR3 DNA reads as TGTGCCAGCAGTTTACCGAATCACTATGGCTACACCTTC. The encoded protein is CASSLPNHYGYTF.